These 22 T cell receptor beta chains were sequenced from one sample in a study of PD-1 blockade in mismatch repair-deficient tumors. TCRdb's copy holds only in-frame clones and misses some; the assay was immunoSEQ multiplex PCR. Of tens of thousands of clones in the sample, more than 80% were seen once. Material: peripheral blood, obtained 12 weeks after starting pembrolizumab. These receptor sequences come from an adult with mismatch repair-deficient cancer.

The V and J genes are TRBV30 and TRBJ1-4, with D perhaps TRBD1 (5 bases). Germline assignment: CDR1 GTSNPN and CDR2 SVGIG (reference sequence). The CDR3 loop spans 13 amino acids. Trimming shortened V by 3 bases and J by 3 bases, and 8 bases separated the two germline ends. The DNA of the CDR3 is TGTGCCTGGAGAAAGGGGTCTAATGAAAAACTGTTTTTT. The encoded protein is CAWRKGSNEKLFF.

This chain uses TRBV7-6 with TRBJ1-1; D call uncertain. Per the germline V gene, CDR1 is SGHVS and CDR2 is FNYEAQ. V lost 4 bases to trimming and J lost 3 bases, with 15 bases between them. There are 15 residues in the CDR3. The CDR3, as DNA: TGTGCCAGCAGCTCCAACGTGATCCCCTACACTGAAGCTTTCTTT. Translated: CASSSNVIPYTEAFF.

This clone came up once. The gene calls are TRBV18 and TRBJ2-4; 8 nucleotides match TRBD1. The germline V gene encodes CDR1 KGHSH and CDR2 LQKENI. CDR3 length: 14 residues. The V segment lost 8 bases and the J segment 0 bases; nucleotides outside the gene matches: 3. The chain's CDR3 is CASKTGVAKNIQYF. The CDR3 DNA is TGTGCCAGCAAGACAGGGGTAGCCAAAAACATTCAGTACTTC.

The chain links TRBV2 to TRBJ2-7; D remains unclear. This CDR3 is 13 amino acids long. V shed 4 bases and J shed 1 base, with 8 bases lying between them. From germline, CDR1 is SNHLY and CDR2 FYNNEI. The CDR3 reads CASSVHGSYEQYF. The CDR3 DNA sequence: TGTGCCAGCAGTGTCCACGGATCCTACGAGCAGTACTTC. The full variable domain, with the rest looked up from reference TRBV2 and TRBJ2-7, is EPEVTQTPSHQVTQMGQEVILRCVPISNHLYFYWYRQILGQKVEFLVSFYNNEISEKSEIFDDQFSVERPDGSNFTLKIRSTKLEDSAMYFCASSVHGSYEQYFGPGTRLTVT.

The J gene is TRBJ2-1, the V gene TRBV7-2; D is unresolved. This CDR3 has 13 amino acids. V was cut by 2 bases and J by 8 bases, with 10 bases left in between. From germline, CDR1 is SGHTA and CDR2 FQGNSA. The CDR3 sequence: CASSLYEADEQFF. The CDR3 DNA reads TGTGCCAGCAGCTTATACGAGGCGGATGAGCAGTTCTTC.

The chain combines TRBV5-1 with TRBJ1-2; weak D call: TRBD1 (6 bases). The CDR3 spans 16 residues. CDR1 is SGHRS and CDR2 is YFSETQ in the germline V gene. The V gene lost 4 bases and the J gene lost 6 bases, with 22 bases spanning the gap. CDR3 in DNA: TGCGCCAGCAGCCTCCTCCGACAGGCTCAATCGGATGGCTACACCTTC. Translated, it gives CASSLLRQAQSDGYTF.

Turning to this clone: No DNA is shown, since the ends of the CDR3 on it are uncertain; the CDR3 is the one TCRdb lists. This chain connects TRBV6-5 to TRBJ2-6; TRBD1, the table's D call, was not compared with the DNA. The germline gives CDR1 MNHEY, CDR2 SVGAGI. The CDR3 contains 16 residues when both ends are counted. CDR3 in amino acids: CASSSSTGSGANVLTF.

The genes are TRBV4-3 and TRBJ2-6, with D perhaps assigned TRBD1 or TRBD2 (5 bases each). In germline, CDR1 is LGHNA, CDR2 YSLEER. The CDR3 is 16 residues long. V lost 0 bases and J lost 2, with 8 bases in between. CDR3 loop: CASSQDEGTGANVLTF. The CDR3 nucleotides read TGCGCCAGCAGCCAAGATGAGGGGACTGGGGCCAACGTCCTGACTTTC.

The chain joins TRBV25-1 to TRBJ2-1, with 10 positions matching TRBD2. The CDR3 contains 15 residues. J was trimmed by 6 bases and V by 4 bases; bases with no gene match: 6. CDR1 MGHDK and CDR2 SYGVNS come from the germline V gene. The CDR3: CASSAEREGPNEQFF. The DNA for the CDR3 is TGTGCCAGCAGTGCTGAGCGGGAGGGCCCCAATGAGCAGTTCTTC.

The CDR3 protein is CASSVAIGSGRNEQFF. The CDR3 DNA reads TGTGCCAGCAGCGTAGCGATTGGTAGCGGGCGCAATGAGCAGTTCTTC. The chain recombines TRBV9 with TRBJ2-1; TRBD2 agrees at 7 bases. The CDR3 has 16 amino acids. Trimming took 0 bases from V and 6 from J; bases not matched to a gene: 9. The V gene's germline CDR1 is SGDLS and CDR2 YYNGEE. The full variable domain, with the rest looked up from reference TRBV9 and TRBJ2-1, is DSGVTQTPKHLITATGQRVTLRCSPRSGDLSVYWYQQSLDQGLQFLIQYYNGEERAKGNILERFSAQQFPDLHSELNLSSLELGDSALYFCASSVAIGSGRNEQFFGPGTRLTVL.

The J gene is TRBJ1-5, the V gene TRBV6-1; tentative D call: TRBD1 (6 bases). The CDR3 length is 14 residues. V was shortened by 6 bases and J by 11 bases, with 20 bases between the two germline ends. Germline V gives CDR1 MNHNS, CDR2 SASEGT. CDR3 nucleotide sequence: TGTGCCAGCAGCCCGACAGGACGCCGTCAAGCCCAGCATTTT. Protein product: CASSPTGRRQAQHF.

The chain is built from TRBV5-5 and TRBJ1-5; D remains unclear. V lost 5 bases, J lost 0 bases, and 12 bases lay in between. Germline values: CDR1 SGHKS, CDR2 YYEKEE (reference sequence). The CDR3 is 15 residues long. CDR3 DNA: TGTGCCAGCAGTTCGGACCCTTATAGCAATCAGCCCCAGCATTTT. Translating it yields CASSSDPYSNQPQHF.

This rearrangement joins TRBV5-1 to TRBJ2-7, with a weak D call TRBD2 (7 bases). The CDR3 sequence is 15 residues long. The V end lost 0 bases, the J end lost 2 bases, and 12 bases lay between the germline ends. Germline CDR1 reads SGHRS; CDR2 reads YFSETQ. The CDR3 here is CASSLGTGGPYEQYF. CDR3 sequence (DNA): TGCGCCAGCAGCTTGGGGACCGGGGGGCCCTACGAGCAGTACTTC.

CDR3 DNA: TGTGCCAGCAGTTACTTGATGGGGGGCACAGATACGCAGTATTTT. It codes for CASSYLMGGTDTQYF. The J gene is TRBJ2-3, the V gene TRBV6-5; D possibly uses TRBD1 or TRBD2 (5 bases each). Germline V gives CDR1 MNHEY, CDR2 SVGAGI. The CDR3 is 15 residues long. V lost 1 base and J 1 base, leaving 9 bases between the germline ends.

The chain links TRBV13 to TRBJ2-7; D call uncertain. This CDR3 region has 12 residues. Trimming shortened V by 2 bases and J by 3 bases, and 5 bases separated the two germline ends. Per the germline V gene, CDR1 is PRHDT and CDR2 is FYEKMQ (reference sequence). CDR3 amino acids: CASSLSSYEQYF. CDR3 sequence (DNA): TGTGCCAGCAGCTTATCCAGCTACGAGCAGTACTTC.

The chain combines TRBV5-1 with TRBJ2-5; tentatively, D is TRBD1 (7 bases). Near its end, the DNA agrees better with TRBJ2-7, so the J call may be wrong. There are 15 residues in the CDR3. Germline V gene data show CDR1 as SGHRS and CDR2 as YFSETQ. The CDR3 region has the DNA TGCGCCAGCAGCCCCGGCGGGACAGCCTCCTACGAGCAGTACTTC. It yields the protein CASSPGGTASYEQYF.

This clone is medium-sized in the sample. The chain is built from TRBV10-2 and TRBJ2-7; possibly TRBD2 for D (5 bases). The CDR3 length is 12 residues. The germline CDR1 and CDR2 sequences are WSHSY and SAAADI. Trimming took off 2 bases at V and 4 bases at J, with 6 bases between the two ends. CDR3 protein: CASSEREYEQYF. The CDR3 DNA reads as TGCGCCAGCAGTGAGAGGGAGTACGAGCAGTACTTC.

The chain combines TRBV5-1 with TRBJ2-5; 15 bases fit TRBD2. CDR3 length: 18 residues. Trimming cost V 2 bases and J 4 bases; bases outside gene matches: 9. The germline V gene encodes CDR1 SGHRS and CDR2 YFSETQ. The CDR3 spells CASSLGLAGGPGLETQYF. The CDR3 region has the DNA TGCGCCAGCAGCTTAGGACTAGCGGGAGGGCCCGGCTTAGAGACCCAGTACTTC.

Only a few counts were recorded for this clone. The rearrangement uses TRBV4-3 and TRBJ2-1; the match to TRBD2 covers 10 bases. Germline-derived CDR1 and CDR2 are LGHNA and YSLEER. Trimming at V came to 0 bases and at J to 1 base, leaving 3 bases not matched to a gene. CDR3 length: 17 residues. The CDR3 DNA is TGCGCCAGCAGCCAAGATCCTAGCGGGAGTTCCTACAATGAGCAGTTCTTC. Its translation: CASSQDPSGSSYNEQFF.

The chain is built from TRBV6-1 and TRBJ2-7; TRBD2 agrees at 8 bases. The CDR3 extends over 14 amino acids. The V gene's germline CDR1 is MNHNS and CDR2 SASEGT. Germline trimming cut 6 bases from V and 2 bases from J; bases unmatched to any gene: 6. The CDR3 nucleotides are TGTGCCAGCAGAAATTCCGGGAGGGCCTACGAGCAGTACTTC. Encoded protein: CASRNSGRAYEQYF.

The chain has TRBV25-1 and TRBJ2-3; no clear D. V was cut by 4 bases and J by 2 bases, with 4 bases left in between. Germline V gives CDR1 MGHDK, CDR2 SYGVNS. This CDR3 has 12 residues. CDR3 loop: CASSADTDTQYF. The CDR3 DNA reads TGTGCCAGCAGTGCGGACACAGATACGCAGTATTTT.

This clone was seen a handful of times. This chain joins TRBV15 and TRBJ1-2; 7 nucleotides match TRBD1. CDR1 is LNHNV and CDR2 is YYDKDF in the germline V gene (reference sequence). The CDR3 is 15 residues long. The V segment lost 1 base and the J segment 4 bases; nucleotides outside the gene matches: 6. CDR3 in DNA: TGTGCCACCAGCAGAGCCCGGGGACAGAGCTATGGCTACACCTTC. This codes for CATSRARGQSYGYTF.